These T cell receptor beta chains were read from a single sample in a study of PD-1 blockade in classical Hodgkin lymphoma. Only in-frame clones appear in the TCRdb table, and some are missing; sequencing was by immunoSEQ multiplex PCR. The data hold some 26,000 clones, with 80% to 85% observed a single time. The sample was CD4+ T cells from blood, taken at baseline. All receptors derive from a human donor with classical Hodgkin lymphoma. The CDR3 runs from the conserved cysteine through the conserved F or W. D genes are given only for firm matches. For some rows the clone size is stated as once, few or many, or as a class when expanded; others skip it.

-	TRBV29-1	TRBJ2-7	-	CSVRQGIDYEQYF	TGCAGCGTTCGGCAGGGTATTGACTACGAGCAGTACTTC
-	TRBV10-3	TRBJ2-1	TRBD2	CAISGTSGGVDEQFF	TGTGCCATCAGTGGGACTAGCGGGGGGGTAGATGAGCAGTTCTTC
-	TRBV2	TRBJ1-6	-	CASSGSRGGDSPLHF	TGTGCCAGCAGTGGTTCCCGTGGAGGAGACTCACCCCTCCACTTT
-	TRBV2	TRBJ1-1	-	CASKLQGNTEAFF	TGTGCCAGCAAACTACAGGGGAACACTGAAGCTTTCTTT
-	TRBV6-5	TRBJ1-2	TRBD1	CASSYDRGYGYTF	TGTGCCAGCAGTTACGACAGGGGCTATGGCTACACCTTC
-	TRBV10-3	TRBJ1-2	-	CAISESGVGYTF	TGTGCCATCAGTGAGTCGGGGGTGGGCTACACCTTC
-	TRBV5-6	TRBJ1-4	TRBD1	CASSLNRGGWEKLFF	TGTGCCAGCAGTTTAAACAGGGGCGGTTGGGAAAAACTGTTTTTT
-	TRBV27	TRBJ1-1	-	CASSGHQGNTEAFF	TGTGCCAGCAGTGGACATCAGGGGAACACTGAAGCTTTCTTT
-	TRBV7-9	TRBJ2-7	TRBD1	CASSLEGGAYEQYF	TGTGCCAGCAGCTTGGAAGGGGGCGCGTACGAGCAGTACTTC
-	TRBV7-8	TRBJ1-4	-	CASSFRGGGKLFF	TGTGCCAGCAGCTTCCGGGGAGGAGGCAAACTGTTTTTT
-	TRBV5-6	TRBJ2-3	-	CASSPSRGANTQYF	TGTGCCAGCAGCCCCAGCCGAGGTGCGAATACGCAGTATTTT
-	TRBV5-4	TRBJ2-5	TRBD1	CASSLDRGGETQYF	TGTGCCAGCAGCTTGGACAGGGGCGGGGAGACCCAGTACTTC
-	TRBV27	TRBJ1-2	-	CASSSTAGGGYTF	TGTGCCAGCAGTTCGACGGCGGGGGGTGGCTACACCTTC
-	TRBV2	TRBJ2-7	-	CASTLQAGTGEQYF	TGTGCCAGCACCCTACAGGCAGGGACCGGCGAGCAGTACTTC
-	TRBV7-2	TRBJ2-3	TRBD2	CASSQWASGGASTDTQYF	TGTGCCAGCAGCCAGTGGGCTAGCGGGGGAGCTAGCACAGATACGCAGTATTTT
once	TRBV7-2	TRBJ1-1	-	CASSPQWDTEAFF	TGTGCCAGCAGCCCGCAATGGGACACTGAAGCTTTCTTT
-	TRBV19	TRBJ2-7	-	CASSIAPVVTYEQYF	TGTGCCAGTAGTATAGCCCCGGTGGTGACCTACGAGCAGTACTTC
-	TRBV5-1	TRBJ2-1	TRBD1	CASSTRTGGNEQFF	TGCGCCAGCAGCACAAGGACAGGGGGCAATGAGCAGTTCTTC
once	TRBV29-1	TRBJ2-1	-	CSARDINEQFF	TGCAGCGCCAGGGACATCAATGAGCAGTTCTTC
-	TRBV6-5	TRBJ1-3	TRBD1	CASSYSGDSSGNTIYF	TGTGCCAGCAGTTACTCGGGGGACAGCTCTGGAAACACCATATATTTT
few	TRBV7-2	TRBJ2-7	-	CASSYPVLGGEQYF	TGTGCCAGCAGCTATCCAGTTTTGGGGGGCGAGCAGTACTTC
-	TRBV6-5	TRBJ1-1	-	CASSVTTSEAFF	TGTGCCAGCAGTGTTACGACGTCAGAAGCTTTCTTT
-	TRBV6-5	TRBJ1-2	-	CASSRGGEDGYTF	TGTGCCAGCTCCAGGGGCGGGGAGGATGGCTACACCTTC
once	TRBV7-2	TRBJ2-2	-	CASSGSGANTGELFF	TGTGCCAGCAGCGGATCGGGAGCGAACACCGGGGAGCTGTTTTTT
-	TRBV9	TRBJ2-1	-	CASSVGVQYNEQFF	TGTGCCAGCAGCGTAGGCGTCCAATACAATGAGCAGTTCTTC
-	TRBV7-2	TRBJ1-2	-	CASSLSLGDYGYTF	TGTGCCAGCAGCTTGTCGTTGGGAGACTATGGCTACACCTTC
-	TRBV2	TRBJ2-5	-	CASKELALETQYF	TGTGCCAGCAAAGAATTAGCGTTAGAGACCCAGTACTTC
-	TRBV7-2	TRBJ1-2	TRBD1	CASSSDRAGGYTF	TGTGCCAGCAGCTCCGACAGGGCTGGAGGCTACACCTTC
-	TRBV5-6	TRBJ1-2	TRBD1	CASSWRVGTDPFYGYTF	TGTGCCAGCAGCTGGCGTGTAGGGACAGATCCTTTTTATGGCTACACCTTC
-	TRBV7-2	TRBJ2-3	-	CASSLVSGLGTDTQYF	TGTGCCAGCAGCTTAGTAAGCGGTCTGGGCACAGATACGCAGTATTTT
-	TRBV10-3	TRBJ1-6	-	CAIKVGLGRSPLHF	TGTGCCATCAAAGTGGGCCTCGGCCGTTCACCCCTCCACTTT
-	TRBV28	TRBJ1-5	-	CASSTRNQPQHF	TGTGCCAGCAGTACCCGCAATCAGCCCCAGCATTTT
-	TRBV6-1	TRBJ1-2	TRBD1	CASTLDRSYGYTF	TGTGCCAGCACCTTGGACAGGAGCTATGGCTACACCTTC
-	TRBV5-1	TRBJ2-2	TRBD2	CASSLELAGATNTGELFF	TGCGCCAGCAGCTTGGAACTAGCGGGGGCTACGAACACCGGGGAGCTGTTTTTT
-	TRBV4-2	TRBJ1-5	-	CASSQRLTPGQPQHF	TGTGCCAGCAGCCAGAGACTAACCCCGGGTCAGCCCCAGCATTTT
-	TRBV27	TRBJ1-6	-	CASSFLTDSPLHF	TGTGCCAGCAGTTTTCTGACAGATTCACCCCTCCACTTT
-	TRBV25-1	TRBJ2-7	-	CASSRDGSSYEQYF	TGTGCCAGCAGTAGGGACGGCAGCTCCTACGAGCAGTACTTC
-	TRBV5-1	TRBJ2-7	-	CASSLEGQIYEQYF	TGCGCCAGCAGCTTGGAGGGACAAATCTACGAGCAGTACTTC
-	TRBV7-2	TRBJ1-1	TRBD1	CASSLYRGITEAFF	TGTGCCAGCAGCTTATACAGGGGAATCACTGAAGCTTTCTTT
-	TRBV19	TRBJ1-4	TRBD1	CASSQGQFEKLFF	TGTGCCAGTAGTCAGGGACAGTTTGAAAAACTGTTTTTT
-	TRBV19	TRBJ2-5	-	CASRPPGGETQYF	TGTGCCAGTAGGCCACCAGGAGGGGAGACCCAGTACTTC
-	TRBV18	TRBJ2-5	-	CASSPPSGRKTQYF	TGTGCCAGCTCACCACCGTCCGGAAGGAAGACCCAGTACTTC
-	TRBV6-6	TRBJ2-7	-	CASHNRHEEQYF	TGTGCCAGCCACAATCGGCACGAGGAGCAGTACTTC
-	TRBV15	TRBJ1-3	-	CATSRDPAGAGNTIYF	TGTGCCACCAGCAGAGATCCCGCAGGAGCTGGAAACACCATATATTTT
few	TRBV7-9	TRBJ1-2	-	CASSLARDVWDGYTF	TGTGCCAGCAGCTTAGCGAGGGATGTTTGGGATGGCTACACCTTC
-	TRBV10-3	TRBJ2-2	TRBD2	CATREDTLNTGELFF	TGTGCCACTCGGGAGGATACCCTGAACACCGGGGAGCTGTTTTTT
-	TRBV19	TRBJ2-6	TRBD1	CASRNRGAAGANVLTF	TGTGCCAGTAGGAACAGGGGAGCGGCGGGGGCCAACGTCCTGACTTTC
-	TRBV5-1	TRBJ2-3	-	CASSLRQVPDTQYF	TGCGCCAGCAGCTTGCGGCAGGTTCCAGATACGCAGTATTTT
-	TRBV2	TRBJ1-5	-	CASSPDGYSNQPQHF	TGTGCCAGCAGTCCGGACGGGTATAGCAATCAGCCCCAGCATTTT
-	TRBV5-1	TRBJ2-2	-	CASSLTNTGELFF	TGCGCCAGCAGCTTGACAAACACCGGGGAGCTGTTTTTT
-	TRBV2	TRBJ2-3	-	CASGGAGMSTDTQYF	TGTGCCAGTGGTGGGGCGGGGATGAGCACAGATACGCAGTATTTT